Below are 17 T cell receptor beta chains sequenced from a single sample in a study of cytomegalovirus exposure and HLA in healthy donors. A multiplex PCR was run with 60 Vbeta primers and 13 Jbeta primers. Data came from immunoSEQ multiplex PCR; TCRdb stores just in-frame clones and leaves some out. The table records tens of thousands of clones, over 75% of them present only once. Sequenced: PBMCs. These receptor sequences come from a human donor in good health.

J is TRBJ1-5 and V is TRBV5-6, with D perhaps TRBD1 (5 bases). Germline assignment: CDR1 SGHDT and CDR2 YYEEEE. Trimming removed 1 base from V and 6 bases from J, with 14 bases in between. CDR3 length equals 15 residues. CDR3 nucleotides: TGTGCCAGCAGCTTGAGGCAGGGATCGGTTCAGCCCCAGCATTTT. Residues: CASSLRQGSVQPQHF.

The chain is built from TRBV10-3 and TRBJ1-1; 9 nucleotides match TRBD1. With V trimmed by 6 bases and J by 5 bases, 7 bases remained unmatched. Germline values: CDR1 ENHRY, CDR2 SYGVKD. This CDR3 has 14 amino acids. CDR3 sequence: CAIRLTGGSTEAFF. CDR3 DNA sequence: TGTGCCATCAGATTGACAGGGGGGAGTACTGAAGCTTTCTTT.

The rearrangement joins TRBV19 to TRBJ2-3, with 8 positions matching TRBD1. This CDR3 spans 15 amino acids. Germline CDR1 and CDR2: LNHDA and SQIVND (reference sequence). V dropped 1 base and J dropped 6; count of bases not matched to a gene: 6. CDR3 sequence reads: CASSIARTGRDTQYF. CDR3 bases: TGTGCCAGTAGTATAGCTCGGACAGGGCGGGATACGCAGTATTTT.

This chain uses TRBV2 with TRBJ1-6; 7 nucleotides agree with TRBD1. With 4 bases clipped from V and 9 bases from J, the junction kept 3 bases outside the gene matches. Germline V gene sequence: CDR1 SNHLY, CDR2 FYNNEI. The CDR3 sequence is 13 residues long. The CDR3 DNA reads TGTGCCAGCAGTGCCCAGGGGGGTTCACCCCTCCACTTT. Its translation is CASSAQGGSPLHF.

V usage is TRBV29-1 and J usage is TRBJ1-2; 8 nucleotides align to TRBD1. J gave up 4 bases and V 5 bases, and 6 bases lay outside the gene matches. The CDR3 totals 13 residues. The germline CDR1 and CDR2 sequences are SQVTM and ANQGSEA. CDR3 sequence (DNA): TGCAGCGTTTTTACAGGGGGGATCTATGGCTACACCTTC. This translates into CSVFTGGIYGYTF.

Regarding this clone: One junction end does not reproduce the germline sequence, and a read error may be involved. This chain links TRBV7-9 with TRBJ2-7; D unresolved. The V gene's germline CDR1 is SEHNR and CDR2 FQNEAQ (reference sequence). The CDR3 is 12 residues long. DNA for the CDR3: TGTTCCAGCAGCTTACAGTCCTACGAGCAGTACTTC. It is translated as CSSSLQSYEQYF.

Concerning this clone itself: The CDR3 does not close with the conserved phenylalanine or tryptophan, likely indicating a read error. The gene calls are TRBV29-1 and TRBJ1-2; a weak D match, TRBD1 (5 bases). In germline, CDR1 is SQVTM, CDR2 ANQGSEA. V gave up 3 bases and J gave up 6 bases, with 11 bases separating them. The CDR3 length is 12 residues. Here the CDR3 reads CSVEGGTDGYTI. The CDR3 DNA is TGCAGCGTTGAGGGGGGGACCGATGGCTACACCATC.

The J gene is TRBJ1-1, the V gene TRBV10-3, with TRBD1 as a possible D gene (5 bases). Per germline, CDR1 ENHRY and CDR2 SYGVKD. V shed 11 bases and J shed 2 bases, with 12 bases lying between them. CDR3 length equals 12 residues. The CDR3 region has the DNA TGTGCCTCCTCCAGGGATAACACTGAAGCTTTCTTT. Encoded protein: CASSRDNTEAFF.

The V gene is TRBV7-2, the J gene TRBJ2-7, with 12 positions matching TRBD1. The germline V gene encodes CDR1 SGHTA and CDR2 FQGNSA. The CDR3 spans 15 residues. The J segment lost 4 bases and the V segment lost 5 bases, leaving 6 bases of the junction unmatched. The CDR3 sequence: CASSPGTGGRYEQYF. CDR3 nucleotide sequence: TGTGCCAGCAGCCCGGGGACAGGGGGCAGGTACGAGCAGTACTTC.

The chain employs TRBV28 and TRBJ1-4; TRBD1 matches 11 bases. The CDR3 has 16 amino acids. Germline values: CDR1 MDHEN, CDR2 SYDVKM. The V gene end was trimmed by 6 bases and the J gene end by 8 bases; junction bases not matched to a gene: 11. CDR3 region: CASSIPGQGGREKLFF. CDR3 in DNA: TGTGCCAGCAGCATCCCGGGACAGGGGGGGCGGGAAAAACTGTTTTTT.

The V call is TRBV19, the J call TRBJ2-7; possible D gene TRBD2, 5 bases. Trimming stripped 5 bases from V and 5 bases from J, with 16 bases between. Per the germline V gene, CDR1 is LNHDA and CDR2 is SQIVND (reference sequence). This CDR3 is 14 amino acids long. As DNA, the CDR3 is TGTGCCAGTAGTGCCCTAGCCTTAGTCAACGAGCAGTACTTC. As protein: CASSALALVNEQYF.

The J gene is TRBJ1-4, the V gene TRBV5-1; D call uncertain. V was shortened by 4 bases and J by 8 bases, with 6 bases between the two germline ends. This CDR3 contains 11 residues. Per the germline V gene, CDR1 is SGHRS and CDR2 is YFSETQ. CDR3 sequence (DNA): TGCGCCAGCAGCCCGGGGGAAAAACTGTTTTTT. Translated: CASSPGEKLFF.

Written as DNA, the CDR3 is TGTGCCAGTAGTACGGTACAGGGGGACTATGGCTACACCTTC. This sequence encodes CASSTVQGDYGYTF. This chain connects TRBV19 to TRBJ1-2; 8 bases are a match to TRBD1. Germline V CDR1 and CDR2: LNHDA, SQIVND (reference sequence). This CDR3 comprises 14 residues. V was clipped by 4 bases and J by 3 bases; unmatched bases: 4.

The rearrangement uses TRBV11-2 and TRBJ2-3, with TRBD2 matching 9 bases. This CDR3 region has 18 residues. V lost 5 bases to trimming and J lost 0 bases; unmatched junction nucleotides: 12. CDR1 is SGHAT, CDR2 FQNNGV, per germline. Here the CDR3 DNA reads TGTGCCAGCAGCCCGCCGAGCGGGGGGCGCACTAGCACAGATACGCAGTATTTT. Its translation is CASSPPSGGRTSTDTQYF.

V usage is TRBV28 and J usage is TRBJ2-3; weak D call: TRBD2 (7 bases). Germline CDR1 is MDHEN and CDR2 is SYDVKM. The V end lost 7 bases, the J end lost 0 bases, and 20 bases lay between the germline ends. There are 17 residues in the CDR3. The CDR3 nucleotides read TGTGCCAGCACCACCCGGGGGGCTCTGACTAGCACAGATACGCAGTATTTT. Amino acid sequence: CASTTRGALTSTDTQYF.

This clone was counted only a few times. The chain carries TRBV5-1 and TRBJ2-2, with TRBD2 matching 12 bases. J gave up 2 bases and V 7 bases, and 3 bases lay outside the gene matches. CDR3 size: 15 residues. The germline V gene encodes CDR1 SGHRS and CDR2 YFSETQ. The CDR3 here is CASQTSGGNTGELFF. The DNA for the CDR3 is TGCGCCAGCCAGACTAGCGGGGGAAACACCGGGGAGCTGTTTTTT.

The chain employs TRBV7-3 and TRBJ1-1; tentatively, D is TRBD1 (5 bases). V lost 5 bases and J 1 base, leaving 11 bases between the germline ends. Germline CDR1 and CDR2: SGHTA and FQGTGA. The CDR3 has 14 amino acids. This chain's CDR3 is CASSQDNANTEAFF. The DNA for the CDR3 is TGTGCCAGCAGCCAGGACAACGCGAACACTGAAGCTTTCTTT.